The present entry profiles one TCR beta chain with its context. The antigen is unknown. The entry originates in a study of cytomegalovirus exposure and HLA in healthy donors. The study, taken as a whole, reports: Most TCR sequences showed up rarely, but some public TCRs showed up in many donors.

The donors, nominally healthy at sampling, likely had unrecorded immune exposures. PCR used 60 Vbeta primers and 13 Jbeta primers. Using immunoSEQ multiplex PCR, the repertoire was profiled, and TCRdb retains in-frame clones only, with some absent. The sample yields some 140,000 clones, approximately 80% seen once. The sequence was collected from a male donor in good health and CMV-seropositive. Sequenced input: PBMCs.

Here the CDR3 reads CASANALVGETQYF. CDR3 bases: TGCGCCAGTGCCAACGCCCTGGTCGGGGAGACCCAGTACTTC. This sequence joins TRBV5-1 and TRBJ2-5, with unresolved D. The CDR3 covers 14 residues. Between the trimmed V and J ends, which lost 8 bases and 5 bases, there was a span of 19 bases. The germline gives CDR1 SGHRS, CDR2 YFSETQ.